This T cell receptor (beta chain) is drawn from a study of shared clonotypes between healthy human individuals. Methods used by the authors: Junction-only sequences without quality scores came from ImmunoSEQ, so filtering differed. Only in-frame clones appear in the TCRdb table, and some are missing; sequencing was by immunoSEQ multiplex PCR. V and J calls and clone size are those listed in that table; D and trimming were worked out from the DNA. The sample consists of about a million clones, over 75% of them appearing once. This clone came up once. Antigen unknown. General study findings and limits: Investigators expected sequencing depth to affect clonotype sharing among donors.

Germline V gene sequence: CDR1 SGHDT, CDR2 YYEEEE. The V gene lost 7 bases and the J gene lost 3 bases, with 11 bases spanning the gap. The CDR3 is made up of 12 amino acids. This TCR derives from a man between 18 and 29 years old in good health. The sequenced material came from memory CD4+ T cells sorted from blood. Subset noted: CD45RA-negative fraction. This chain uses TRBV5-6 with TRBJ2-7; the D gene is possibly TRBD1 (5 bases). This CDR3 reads CASGNRLYEQYF. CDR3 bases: TGTGCCAGCGGTAACAGGCTCTACGAGCAGTACTTC.